The 26 T cell receptor beta chains given below trace back to one sample, sequenced in a study of beta chain features in type 1 diabetes. The whole isolated RNA underwent reverse transcription, so sequencing captured expressed TCRB transcripts. Some clones are missing from TCRdb's copy, which holds only in-frame ones; the method was immunoSEQ multiplex PCR. The sample has more than 300,000 clones; over 10% are singletons. Sequences were obtained from naive CD4+ T cells from blood. The receptors were sampled from a man aged 18 to 29 in good health.

CDR3 residues: CASSEATATDTQYF. CDR3 in DNA: TGTGCCAGCAGTGAAGCTACAGCCACAGATACGCAGTATTTT. The chain recombines TRBV6-1 with TRBJ2-3; unclear D gene. Germline CDR1 MNHNS, CDR2 SASEGT. The CDR3 loop spans 14 amino acids. Trimming left V 0 bases short and J 2 bases short, with 6 bases between.

Only a few counts were recorded for this clone. V usage is TRBV5-4 and J usage is TRBJ1-2; no definite D call. Germline values: CDR1 SGHNT, CDR2 YYREEE (reference sequence). V was trimmed by 8 bases and J by 1 base, leaving 18 bases between them. CDR3 size: 15 residues. The CDR3 bases are TGTGCCAGTGGCGGTAGCGTAGGGCGTAACTATGGCTACACCTTC. It encodes CASGGSVGRNYGYTF.

This clone was counted between two and nine times. The rearrangement links TRBV28 to TRBJ1-6; no definite D call. The V gene's germline CDR1 is MDHEN and CDR2 SYDVKM. The CDR3 is made up of 13 amino acids. V lost 2 bases to trimming and J lost 7 bases, with 6 bases between them. The CDR3 loop is CASSLRLNSPLHF. As DNA, the CDR3 is TGTGCCAGCAGTTTACGACTGAATTCACCCCTCCACTTT.

This clone showed up just a few times. V usage is TRBV4-1 and J usage is TRBJ1-5; D possibly corresponds to TRBD1 (6 bases). The V and J ends lost 0 bases and 6 bases respectively, with 18 bases between them. From germline, CDR1 is MGHRA and CDR2 YSYEKL. This CDR3 spans 17 amino acids. For the CDR3, the DNA is TGCGCCAGCAGCCAAGACGGATTCGCAGGGGCCGCTCAGCCCCAGCATTTT. Its translation is CASSQDGFAGAAQPQHF.

V gene TRBV11-2 combines with J gene TRBJ2-1; 10 bases map to TRBD2. CDR3 size: 15 residues. Germline CDR1 reads SGHAT; CDR2 reads FQNNGV. V shed 7 bases and J 2 bases; nucleotides not matched to a gene: 5. The DNA of the CDR3 is TGTGCCAGCACTAGGAGCGGGGGGGCCTACAATGAGCAGTTCTTC. This gives the protein CASTRSGGAYNEQFF. Combining the CDR3 with reference TRBV11-2 and TRBJ2-1 gives the whole variable domain EAGVAQSPRYKIIEKRQSVAFWCNPISGHATLYWYQQILGQGPKLLIQFQNNGVVDDSQLPKDRFSAERLKGVDSTLKIQPAKLEDSAVYLCASTRSGGAYNEQFFGPGTRLTVL.

This clone was detected only a few times. DNA for the CDR3: TGCGCCAGCAGCTTGGATCCAGGGGGCCGAAGTGGCTACACCTTC. This codes for CASSLDPGGRSGYTF. The chain couples TRBV5-1 to TRBJ1-2; 8 bases fit TRBD1. This CDR3 has 15 amino acids. The germline V gene encodes CDR1 SGHRS and CDR2 YFSETQ. V trimming: 0 bases; J trimming: 7 bases; junction bases outside the gene matches: 8.

This clone was detected only a few times. The sample carries other DNA sequences with the same CDR3. V usage is TRBV29-1 and J usage is TRBJ2-1, with D tentatively TRBD2 (5 bases). The V gene lost 3 bases and the J gene lost 2 bases, with 17 bases spanning the gap. Germline loops: CDR1 SQVTM, CDR2 ANQGSEA. This CDR3 spans 16 amino acids. Written as DNA, the CDR3 is TGCAGCGTTGAGGGTAGCGCCCCTTCCCCCTACAATGAGCAGTTCTTC. Amino acid sequence: CSVEGSAPSPYNEQFF.

This clone has a handful of counts. The V gene is TRBV28, the J gene TRBJ2-5, with TRBD1 identical over 8 bases. The CDR3 runs to 14 residues. The trim removed 5 bases at V and 5 bases at J, leaving 7 bases unmatched. Germline CDR1 MDHEN, CDR2 SYDVKM. The CDR3 nucleotides are TGTGCCAGCAGTGCGCAGGGGGCTTGGGAGACCCAGTACTTC. It encodes CASSAQGAWETQYF. Looking up the rest from reference TRBV28 and TRBJ2-5 gives the full variable domain: DVKVTQSSRYLVKRTGEKVFLECVQDMDHENMFWYRQDPGLGLRLIYFSYDVKMKEKGDIPEGYSVSREKKERFSLILESASTNQTSMYLCASSAQGAWETQYFGPGTRLLVL.

In its sample, this clone was seen a few times. This rearrangement joins TRBV6-5 to TRBJ1-6, with no clear D. This CDR3 has 13 residues. Trimming removed 4 bases at V and 8 bases at J, with 9 bases between. Germline V gene data show CDR1 as MNHEY and CDR2 as SVGAGI. DNA for the CDR3: TGTGCCAGCAGTTTGAGAGAGGATTCACCCCTCCACTTT. Protein sequence: CASSLREDSPLHF.

This rearrangement joins TRBV30 to TRBJ1-6; D might be TRBD1 (6 bases). The CDR3 covers 15 residues. Germline values: CDR1 GTSNPN, CDR2 SVGIG (reference sequence). V dropped 0 bases and J dropped 7 bases, with 13 bases sitting between them. CDR3 coding DNA: TGTGCCTGGAGTGTACCACCGGGGGGCAATTCACCCCTCCACTTT. Amino acids: CAWSVPPGGNSPLHF.

The rearrangement joins TRBV7-3 to TRBJ2-1; TRBD1 might be the D (5 bases). Trimming cost V 7 bases and J 9 bases, with 19 bases left between them. The CDR3 has 14 amino acids. Germline values: CDR1 SGHTA, CDR2 FQGTGA. CDR3 sequence reads: CASTPGQGEAEQFF. For the CDR3, the DNA is TGTGCCAGCACCCCTGGGCAGGGCGAGGCTGAGCAGTTCTTC.

This clone has more than one count but fewer than ten. This same CDR3 is encoded by further DNA sequences in the sample. The CDR3 bases are TGTGCCAGCAGCTTAGGACAGGGAAATCAGCCCCAGCATTTT. Protein product: CASSLGQGNQPQHF. The chain employs TRBV7-2 and TRBJ1-5; 7 bases are shared with TRBD1. CDR3 length: 14 residues. V lost 1 base, J lost 4 bases, and 1 base stayed unmatched. Germline loops: CDR1 SGHTA, CDR2 FQGNSA.

The V gene is TRBV7-2, the J gene TRBJ1-1; D is unresolved. The CDR3 consists of 14 residues. Trimming removed 1 base at V and 8 bases at J, with 14 bases between. The germline CDR1 and CDR2 sequences are SGHTA and FQGNSA. This CDR3 is CASSLDWVRAEAFF. CDR3 in DNA: TGTGCCAGCAGCTTAGATTGGGTCCGAGCGGAAGCTTTCTTT.

The rearrangement uses TRBV7-9 and TRBJ2-7; TRBD1 might be the D (5 bases). V gave up 5 bases and J gave up 5 bases, with 19 bases separating them. Germline assignment: CDR1 SEHNR and CDR2 FQNEAQ (reference sequence). The CDR3 is 15 amino acids. CDR3 in amino acids: CASSHPGIWGNEQYF. The CDR3 nucleotides read TGTGCCAGCAGCCACCCAGGGATTTGGGGAAACGAGCAGTACTTC.

The chain joins TRBV7-9 to TRBJ1-2; weak D call: TRBD1 (6 bases). Deletions cut 5 bases from V and 2 bases from J, with 12 bases between. This CDR3 contains 14 residues. Germline CDR1 and CDR2: SEHNR and FQNEAQ (reference sequence). CDR3 sequence: CASSLYQGNYGYTF. CDR3 nucleotides: TGTGCCAGCAGCCTATACCAGGGGAACTATGGCTACACCTTC.

This clone has a handful of counts. The chain has TRBV15 and TRBJ2-5; no clear D gene. This CDR3 has 15 amino acids. The germline V gene encodes CDR1 LNHNV and CDR2 YYDKDF (reference sequence). V was shortened by 1 base and J by 5 bases, with 14 bases between the two germline ends. CDR3 in DNA: TGTGCCACCAGCAGAGGAGGAGAACGGTTCGAGACCCAGTACTTC. It encodes CATSRGGERFETQYF.

The chain recombines TRBV20-1 with TRBJ2-7; TRBD2 aligns across 11 bases. The CDR3 extends over 10 amino acids. J gave up 6 bases and V 8 bases, and 0 bases lay outside the gene matches. The V gene's germline CDR1 is DFQATT and CDR2 SNEGSKA (reference sequence). In nucleotides, the CDR3 is TGCAGTCTAGCGGGGGGCGAGCAGTACTTC. This sequence encodes CSLAGGEQYF.

The rearrangement uses TRBV18 and TRBJ2-2; 9 bases map to TRBD1. V gave up 8 bases and J gave up 6 bases; unmatched junction bases: 7. This CDR3 is built from 14 residues. The germline gives CDR1 KGHSH, CDR2 LQKENI. The CDR3 sequence: CASRRTGDSGELFF. The CDR3 nucleotides read TGTGCCAGCCGACGGACAGGGGACTCCGGGGAGCTGTTTTTT.

This chain joins TRBV5-1 and TRBJ1-1; D remains unclear. The germline gives CDR1 SGHRS, CDR2 YFSETQ. The CDR3 covers 13 residues. With 4 bases removed from V and 1 base from J, the gap between germline ends came to 8 bases. The chain's CDR3 is CASSLTANTEAFF. The CDR3 region has the DNA TGCGCCAGCAGCCTAACAGCGAACACTGAAGCTTTCTTT.

This clone was picked up a small number of times. This chain links TRBV7-9 with TRBJ2-5, with 7 bases that match TRBD2. This CDR3 region has 15 residues. Germline-derived CDR1 and CDR2 are SEHNR and FQNEAQ (reference sequence). After removal of 5 bases from V and 4 bases from J, the junction contained 10 bases not matched to a gene. For the CDR3, the DNA is TGTGCCAGCAGCCAGAGCGGGGTCTGGGGAGAGACCCAGTACTTC. Protein product: CASSQSGVWGETQYF. Full variable domain (outside the CDR3, taken from reference TRBV7-9 and TRBJ2-5): DTGVSQNPRHKITKRGQNVTFRCDPISEHNRLYWYRQTLGQGPEFLTYFQNEAQLEKSRLLSDRFSAERPKGSFSTLEIQRTEQGDSAMYLCASSQSGVWGETQYFGPGTRLLVL.

The J gene is TRBJ1-1, the V gene TRBV7-3; no clear D gene. The CDR3 totals 14 residues. Between the trimmed V and J ends, which lost 5 bases and 11 bases, there was a span of 21 bases. Per the germline V gene, CDR1 is SGHTA and CDR2 is FQGTGA. This CDR3 is CASSAQPGQRPAFF. The CDR3 bases are TGTGCCAGCAGCGCCCAACCGGGTCAGCGACCTGCTTTCTTT.

The chain links TRBV18 to TRBJ1-6; 7 positions match TRBD1. From germline, CDR1 is KGHSH and CDR2 LQKENI. The CDR3 length is 16 residues. The V gene end was trimmed by 3 bases and the J gene end by 6 bases; junction bases not matched to a gene: 8. The CDR3 is CASSPQRGGGNSPLHF. In nucleotides, the CDR3 is TGTGCCAGCTCACCCCAGAGAGGGGGCGGTAATTCACCCCTCCACTTT. The full variable domain, its missing parts supplied by reference TRBV18 and TRBJ1-6, is NAGVMQNPRHLVRRRGQEARLRCSPMKGHSHVYWYRQLPEEGLKFMVYLQKENIIDESGMPKERFSAEFPKEGPSILRIQQVVRGDSAAYFCASSPQRGGGNSPLHFGNGTRLTVT.

The sample holds a few counts of this clone. This sequence joins TRBV5-1 and TRBJ2-5; TRBD1 matches 8 bases. The CDR3 covers 14 residues. Per germline, CDR1 SGHRS and CDR2 YFSETQ. V dropped 0 bases and J dropped 6; count of bases not matched to a gene: 4. The CDR3 region has the DNA TGCGCCAGCAGCTTGGCCGGACAGGGACAGACCCAGTACTTC. Protein sequence: CASSLAGQGQTQYF.

The chain employs TRBV5-1 and TRBJ1-1; 7 bases agree with TRBD1. V trimming: 4 bases; J trimming: 1 base; junction bases outside the gene matches: 4. Germline loops: CDR1 SGHRS, CDR2 YFSETQ. The CDR3 spans 14 residues. The CDR3 loop is CASSAGTANTEAFF. DNA for the CDR3: TGCGCCAGCAGCGCAGGGACAGCGAACACTGAAGCTTTCTTT. Variable domain in full (rest from reference TRBV5-1 and TRBJ1-1): KAGVTQTPRYLIKTRGQQVTLSCSPISGHRSVSWYQQTPGQGLQFLFEYFSETQRNKGNFPGRFSGRQFSNSRSEMNVSTLELGDSALYLCASSAGTANTEAFFGQGTRLTVV.

The genes are TRBV9 and TRBJ2-1; 9 bases map to TRBD2. Trimming at V came to 4 bases and at J to 7 bases, leaving 9 bases not matched to a gene. The length of the CDR3 is 15 residues. Germline V CDR1 and CDR2: SGDLS, YYNGEE. CDR3 sequence reads: CASSTMTSGTNEQFF. In DNA form, the CDR3 reads TGTGCCAGCAGCACAATGACTAGCGGAACGAATGAGCAGTTCTTC.

This clone was counted between two and nine times. The rearrangement links TRBV7-6 to TRBJ2-7; possible D gene TRBD2, 6 bases. Germline-derived CDR1 and CDR2 are SGHVS and FNYEAQ. This CDR3 region has 14 residues. The ends were cut back, 2 bases at V and 7 bases at J, with 15 bases in the middle. CDR3 nucleotides: TGTGCCAGCAGCTTAATGACGGGGGAAAGAGAGCAGTACTTC. Translating gives CASSLMTGEREQYF. Complete variable domain (other parts from reference TRBV7-6 and TRBJ2-7): GAGVSQSPRYKVTKRGQDVALRCDPISGHVSLYWYRQALGQGPEFLTYFNYEAQQDKSGLPNDRFSAERPEGSISTLTIQRTEQRDSAMYRCASSLMTGEREQYFGPGTRLTVT.